These T cell receptor beta chains were read from a single sample in a study of blood T cell repertoires in COVID-19. Only in-frame clones appear in the TCRdb table, and some are missing; sequencing was by immunoSEQ multiplex PCR. The sample has about 360,000 clones, roughly 86% seen once. The specimen sequenced was peripheral blood. These receptors were collected from a human donor in a cohort sampled during active COVID-19. CDR3s include the opening cysteine and the closing phenylalanine or tryptophan. D genes are given only for firm matches. Rows may omit the clone size; those that give it use once, few, many or a size class.

j_call v_call clone_size d_call cdr3_length cdr3_nt cdr3_aa
TRBJ2-7 TRBV28 few - 12 TGTGCCAGCAGTTTTGGGCCAGCAGAGCAGTACTTC CASSFGPAEQYF
TRBJ2-1 TRBV9 - - 14 TGTGCCAGCGGCTTGGGGACTCCGAAGGGTGAGCAGTTCTTC CASGLGTPKGEQFF
TRBJ1-5 TRBV6-5 - - 15 TGTGCCAGCAGGTCGAGCGGGAGCGGCAATCAGCCCCAGCATTTT CASRSSGSGNQPQHF
TRBJ2-6 TRBV19 - TRBD1 16 TGTGCCACTTCTACAGGGGGCCCCTCTGGGGCCAACGTCCTGACTTTC CATSTGGPSGANVLTF
TRBJ1-1 TRBV7-3 - - 13 TGTGCCAGCAGCTTTCAGGGTGACACTGAAGCTTTCTTT CASSFQGDTEAFF
TRBJ1-2 TRBV5-1 - - 14 TGCGCCAGCCACTTAGGAGGGATCGAGAATGGCTACACCTTC CASHLGGIENGYTF
TRBJ1-2 TRBV6-5 - TRBD1 13 TGTGCCAGCTCCCGGGACAGGGGGCCTGGCTACACCTTC CASSRDRGPGYTF
TRBJ2-2 TRBV7-7 - TRBD2 16 TGTGCCAGCAGCCCAATCGGGACTAGCGACACCGGGGAGCTGTTTTTT CASSPIGTSDTGELFF
TRBJ2-1 TRBV6-6 - TRBD2 17 TGTGCCAGCAGTCAGACTAGCGGAGGTAGCTCCTACAATGAGCAGTTCTTC CASSQTSGGSSYNEQFF
TRBJ1-1 TRBV6-6 - - 11 TGTGCCAGCAGTCCACAGGAGGAAGCTTTCTTT CASSPQEEAFF
TRBJ2-3 TRBV4-1 - TRBD2 14 TGCGCCAGCAGCAGTACCGCGGGAGCCGATACGCAGTATTTT CASSSTAGADTQYF
TRBJ2-7 TRBV6-6 - TRBD1 13 TGTACCAAAGGCGGACAGGTCGCCTACGAGCAGTACTTC CTKGGQVAYEQYF
TRBJ1-1 TRBV19 - - 15 TGTGCCAGTAGTAATCCAGGGGCTTCCAACACTGAAGCTTTCTTT CASSNPGASNTEAFF